The clone carrying this TCR beta chain was counted a few times. Use of 60 Vbeta and 13 Jbeta primers characterized the PCR. Only in-frame clones appear in the TCRdb table, and some are missing; sequencing was by immunoSEQ multiplex PCR. The data show more than 95,000 clones, around 70% seen once. V shed 4 bases, J shed 0 bases, and the junction held 2 bases outside the gene matches. This CDR3 contains 13 residues. Germline CDR1 reads SQVTM; CDR2 reads ANQGSEA. The sample originates from a study of cytomegalovirus exposure and HLA in healthy donors. This receptor was identified in a man aged 35-49 years in good health and CMV-seropositive. The genes are TRBV29-1 and TRBJ2-7; 8 positions match TRBD2. Specimen: PBMCs. The CDR3 nucleotides read TGCAGCGTTGGAAGCGGGAGCTCCTACGAGCAGTACTTC. Translation gives CSVGSGSSYEQYF.